Listed below are T cell receptor beta chains from one sample, sequenced in a study of blood T cells in healthy people across ages. TCRdb recomputed calls from the 5' RACE reads with MiXCR, one row per CDR3 protein. The data contain approximately 800,000 distinct CDR3 sequences, approximately 53% of them singletons. Input material: blood. All receptors derive from a man in his forties in good health. Both conserved end residues are part of each CDR3. A D gene is named only where the DNA matches it firmly. A row's size may be missing; if present it is once, few, many or a size class.

>NA|TRBD2|TRBV20-1|23|TRBJ2-3
CSARLLLGFGRADPTTFPDTQYF
TGCAGTGCTAGGCTCCTATTAGGATTCGGGAGGGCCGATCCAACGACATTCCCAGATACGCAGTATTTT
>few|TRBD1|TRBV30|14|TRBJ2-3
CAWSRGQGSDTQYF
TGTGCCTGGAGTCGGGGACAGGGTTCAGATACGCAGTATTTT
>NA|NA|TRBV25-1|14|TRBJ1-5
CASSEYRSNQPQHF
TGTGCCAGCAGTGAATACCGCAGCAATCAGCCCCAGCATTTT
>NA|TRBD1|TRBV28|15|TRBJ2-1
CASRSPGQSLNEQFF
TGTGCCAGCCGTTCGCCGGGACAGTCACTCAATGAGCAGTTCTTC
>NA|NA|TRBV12-3/TRBV12-4|16|TRBJ2-3
CASTDWGGIGPDTQYF
TGTGCCAGCACCGACTGGGGCGGGATCGGCCCAGATACGCAGTATTTT
>NA|NA|TRBV4-1|16|TRBJ2-6
CASSLFGPSGANVLTF
TGCGCCAGCAGCCTCTTTGGCCCGTCTGGGGCCAACGTCCTGACTTTC
>few|NA|TRBV5-1|16|TRBJ1-1
CASSPGAGDGNTEAFF
TGCGCCAGCAGCCCCGGGGCAGGGGATGGGAACACTGAAGCTTTCTTT
>NA|NA|TRBV11-2|15|TRBJ2-1
CASRTGQTGYNEQFF
TGTGCCAGTCGAACCGGACAGACAGGATACAATGAGCAGTTCTTC
>NA|NA|TRBV6-2/TRBV6-3|14|TRBJ2-4
CASSYLLAKNIQYF
TGTGCCAGCAGTTACCTTTTAGCCAAAAACATTCAGTACTTC
>many|TRBD2|TRBV7-2|14|TRBJ2-7
CASSFTAGGYEQYF
TGTGCCAGCAGCTTCACAGCGGGAGGTTACGAGCAGTACTTC
>few|TRBD1|TRBV29-1|12|TRBJ2-3
CSVILQGEAQYF
TGCAGCGTTATCCTACAGGGGGAAGCGCAGTATTTT
>few|NA|TRBV11-3|14|TRBJ2-1
CASTLGGDVNEQFF
TGTGCCAGCACCCTAGGGGGGGACGTCAATGAGCAGTTCTTC
>NA|NA|TRBV7-6|17|TRBJ2-7
CASSSPRSYGSYNEQYF
TGTGCCAGCAGCTCCCCCCGCTCATACGGCTCCTACAATGAGCAGTACTTC
>NA|TRBD2|TRBV11-1|17|TRBJ2-7
CASSFGLAGSSYNEQYF
TGTGCCAGCAGCTTCGGGCTAGCGGGCTCCTCCTACAATGAGCAGTACTTC
>NA|TRBD2|TRBV5-1|16|TRBJ2-1
CASSLVRTSGNYEQFF
TGCGCCAGCAGCTTGGTTCGGACTAGCGGGAACTATGAGCAGTTCTTC
>once|NA|TRBV20-1|14|TRBJ2-5
CSARDSTWTETQYF
TGCAGTGCTAGAGATTCAACTTGGACCGAGACCCAGTACTTC
>NA|NA|TRBV20-1|15|TRBJ2-5
CSASPLRGAQETQYF
TGCAGTGCTAGCCCCCTTAGGGGGGCCCAAGAGACCCAGTACTTC
>NA|NA|TRBV6-5|15|TRBJ2-5
CVSRTDTGSQETQYF
TGTGTCAGCAGAACCGACACAGGGAGTCAAGAGACCCAGTACTTC
>few|NA|TRBV6-2/TRBV6-3|15|TRBJ2-5
CASSYSGGFQETQYF
TGTGCCAGCAGTTACTCTGGGGGCTTCCAAGAGACCCAGTACTTC
>NA|NA|TRBV2|15|TRBJ2-2
CASSDQESNTGELFF
TGTGCCAGCAGTGATCAGGAATCGAACACCGGGGAGCTGTTTTTT
>NA|TRBD2|TRBV11-3|16|TRBJ2-3
CASTPRLADQRSTQYF
TGTGCCAGCACCCCCCGACTAGCGGACCAAAGGAGCACGCAGTATTTT
>NA|TRBD2|TRBV28|15|TRBJ2-1
CASSRSGWFYNEQFF
TGTGCCAGCAGTCGTAGCGGGTGGTTCTACAATGAGCAGTTCTTC
>few|NA|TRBV5-1|15|TRBJ2-3
CASSLVPASTDTQYF
TGCGCCAGCAGCTTGGTACCAGCTAGCACAGATACGCAGTATTTT
>NA|TRBD2|TRBV25-1|17|TRBJ2-1
CASSEGLAGVTVNEQFF
TGTGCCAGCAGTGAAGGGTTAGCGGGAGTAACCGTCAATGAGCAGTTCTTC
>few|NA|TRBV2|13|TRBJ2-7
CASNPGVRYEQYF
TGTGCCAGCAACCCCGGAGTCAGGTACGAGCAGTACTTC
>many|NA|TRBV13|14|TRBJ2-5
CASTPGGVEETQYF
TGTGCCAGCACACCAGGTGGTGTGGAAGAGACCCAGTACTTC
>few|TRBD2|TRBV11-2|18|TRBJ2-7
CASSLEGRLAGRNYEQYF
TGTGCCAGCAGCTTAGAGGGCCGACTAGCGGGAAGGAATTACGAGCAGTACTTC
>NA|NA|TRBV5-1|13|TRBJ2-5
CASSTDSPYEHYF
TGCGCCAGCAGCACCGACAGTCCCTACGAGCACTACTTC
>few|TRBD2|TRBV5-1|17|TRBJ2-1
CASSYPSTSGRFNEQFF
TGCGCCAGCAGCTACCCATCGACTAGCGGGAGGTTCAATGAGCAGTTCTTC
>NA|NA|TRBV11-2|12|TRBJ2-7
CASSSVVREQYF
TGTGCCAGCAGCTCAGTCGTACGCGAGCAGTACTTC
>NA|NA|TRBV11-3|15|TRBJ2-7
CASSPAGTVAYEQYF
TGTGCCAGCAGCCCGGCCGGGACGGTTGCCTACGAGCAGTACTTC
>NA|TRBD1|TRBV5-1|16|TRBJ1-5
CASSLGDREGNQPQHF
TGCGCCAGCAGCTTGGGGGACAGGGAGGGCAATCAGCCCCAGCATTTT
>NA|TRBD1|TRBV28|13|TRBJ1-5
CASSDQGQPLQHF
TGTGCCAGCAGTGATCAGGGACAGCCCCTACAGCATTTT
>few|TRBD1|TRBV7-2|15|TRBJ2-5
CASSPMTGMGETQYF
TGTGCCAGCAGCCCAATGACAGGGATGGGAGAGACCCAGTACTTC
>NA|NA|TRBV6-6|15|TRBJ2-5
CASSYPGQAGETQYF
TGTGCCAGCAGTTACCCAGGACAGGCGGGGGAGACCCAGTACTTC
>NA|NA|TRBV28|14|TRBJ1-3
CASIHSLSGNTIYF
TGTGCCAGCATTCACAGCCTCTCTGGAAACACCATATATTTT
>NA|TRBD1|TRBV12-3/TRBV12-4|14|TRBJ2-5
CASSSTGTSGTQYF
TGTGCCAGCAGTTCGACAGGGACCAGCGGGACCCAGTACTTC
>NA|NA|TRBV7-8|14|TRBJ2-2
CASSLPLHTGELFF
TGTGCCAGCAGCTTACCCTTACATACCGGGGAGCTGTTTTTT
>NA|NA|TRBV27|15|TRBJ2-7
CASSAPRGVTYEQYF
TGTGCCAGCAGTGCTCCTAGGGGGGTCACCTACGAGCAGTACTTC
>NA|TRBD1|TRBV10-3|15|TRBJ2-7
CAISSPGQARREQYF
TGTGCCATCAGCTCCCCGGGACAGGCTCGACGCGAGCAGTACTTC